Sequencing of this T cell receptor (beta chain) was carried out in a study of T cells after posttransplantation cyclophosphamide. Points from the study as a whole: Later blood repertoires were often dominated by clones from the donor CD8+ memory compartment.

Method: immunoSEQ multiplex PCR; TCRdb's copy keeps in-frame clones and lacks some. The sample contains about 27,000 clones, none of them singletons. This clone has a count of ten or more. Its specificity is unknown. V shed 2 bases and J shed 4 bases, with 8 bases lying between them. Germline V gene sequence: CDR1 SEHNR, CDR2 FQNEAQ (reference sequence). This CDR3 has 13 residues. Treatment was busulfan-fludarabine conditioning, a marrow graft, and cyclophosphamide on days +3 and +4. This chain uses TRBV7-9 with TRBJ1-1; possibly TRBD1 for D (5 bases). The material sequenced was PBMCs, taken after allogeneic stem cell transplant with posttransplant cyclophosphamide. This sequence was found in a male patient younger than 35 who received an allogeneic stem cell transplant from a related donor, was CMV-positive, and had no GVHD. Some T cells may be provided by the graft donor. CDR3 loop: CASSLRQGTEAFF. In nucleotides, the CDR3 is TGTGCCAGCAGCTTACGCCAGGGCACTGAAGCTTTCTTT.